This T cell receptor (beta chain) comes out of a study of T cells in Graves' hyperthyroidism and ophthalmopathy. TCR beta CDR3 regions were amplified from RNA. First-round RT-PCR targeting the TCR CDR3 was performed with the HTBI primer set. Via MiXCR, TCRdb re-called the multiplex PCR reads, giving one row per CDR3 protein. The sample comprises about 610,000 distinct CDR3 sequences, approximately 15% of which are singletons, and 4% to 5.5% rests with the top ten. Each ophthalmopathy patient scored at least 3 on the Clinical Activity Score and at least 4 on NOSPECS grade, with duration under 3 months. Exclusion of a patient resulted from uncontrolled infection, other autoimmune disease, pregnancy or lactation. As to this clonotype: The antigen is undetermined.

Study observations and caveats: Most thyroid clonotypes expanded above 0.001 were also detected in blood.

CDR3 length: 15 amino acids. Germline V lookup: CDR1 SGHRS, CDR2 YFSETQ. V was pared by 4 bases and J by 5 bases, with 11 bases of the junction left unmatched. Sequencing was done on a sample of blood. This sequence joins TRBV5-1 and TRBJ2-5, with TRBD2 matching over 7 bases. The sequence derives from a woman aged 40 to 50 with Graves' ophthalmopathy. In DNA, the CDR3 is TGCGCCAGCAGCAAACTAGCGCTCTGGCGGGAGACCCAGTACTTC. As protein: CASSKLALWRETQYF.